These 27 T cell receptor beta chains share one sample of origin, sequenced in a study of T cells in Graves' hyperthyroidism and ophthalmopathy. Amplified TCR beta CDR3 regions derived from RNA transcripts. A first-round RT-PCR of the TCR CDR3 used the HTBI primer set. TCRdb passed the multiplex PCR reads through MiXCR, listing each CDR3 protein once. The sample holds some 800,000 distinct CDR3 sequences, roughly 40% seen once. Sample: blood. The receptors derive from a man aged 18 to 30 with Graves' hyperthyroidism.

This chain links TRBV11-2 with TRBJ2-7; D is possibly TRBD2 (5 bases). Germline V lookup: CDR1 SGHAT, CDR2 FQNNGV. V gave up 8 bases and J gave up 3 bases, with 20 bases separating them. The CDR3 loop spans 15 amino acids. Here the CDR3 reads CASRTGVGVVYEQYF. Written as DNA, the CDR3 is TGTGCCAGCCGAACTGGGGTGGGAGTAGTCTACGAGCAGTACTTC. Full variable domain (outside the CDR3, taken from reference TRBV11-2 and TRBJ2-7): EAGVAQSPRYKIIEKRQSVAFWCNPISGHATLYWYQQILGQGPKLLIQFQNNGVVDDSQLPKDRFSAERLKGVDSTLKIQPAKLEDSAVYLCASRTGVGVVYEQYFGPGTRLTVT.

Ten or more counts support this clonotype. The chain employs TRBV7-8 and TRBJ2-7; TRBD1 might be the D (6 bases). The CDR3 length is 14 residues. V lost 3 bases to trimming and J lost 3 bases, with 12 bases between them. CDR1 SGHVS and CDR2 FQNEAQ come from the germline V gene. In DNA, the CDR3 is TGTGCCAGCAGCTTTTCGGGACACTTCTACGAGCAGTACTTC. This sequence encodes CASSFSGHFYEQYF.

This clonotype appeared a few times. CDR3 nucleotide sequence: TGTGCCAGCAGAGTCCTGACAGGGGGCAGGGGGGAGCTGTTTTTT. Its protein is CASRVLTGGRGELFF. The rearrangement joins TRBV2 to TRBJ2-2, with 10 bases identical to TRBD1. CDR1 and CDR2 from the germline V gene are SNHLY and FYNNEI. V was clipped by 6 bases and J by 8 bases; unmatched bases: 9. The CDR3 loop spans 15 amino acids.

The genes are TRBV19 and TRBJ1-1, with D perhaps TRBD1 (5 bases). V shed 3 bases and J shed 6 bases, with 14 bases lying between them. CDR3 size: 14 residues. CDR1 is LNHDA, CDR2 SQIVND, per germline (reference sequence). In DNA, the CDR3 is TGTGCCAGTAGTATTCTCCCGCAGGGCGCTGAAGCTTTCTTT. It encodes CASSILPQGAEAFF.

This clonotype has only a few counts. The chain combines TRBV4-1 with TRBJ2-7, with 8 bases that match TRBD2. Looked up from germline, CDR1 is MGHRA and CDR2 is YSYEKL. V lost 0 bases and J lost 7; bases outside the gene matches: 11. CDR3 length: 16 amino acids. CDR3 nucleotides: TGCGCCAGCAGCCAAGAGGTGGCAGCGGGAGTGAGGGAGCAGTACTTC. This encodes CASSQEVAAGVREQYF.

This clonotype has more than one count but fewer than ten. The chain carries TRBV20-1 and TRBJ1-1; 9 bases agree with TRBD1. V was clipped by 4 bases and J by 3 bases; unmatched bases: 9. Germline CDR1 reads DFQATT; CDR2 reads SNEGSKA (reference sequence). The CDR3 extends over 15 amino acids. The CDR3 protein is CSATGQGERYTEAFF. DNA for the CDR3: TGCAGTGCTACGGGACAGGGTGAAAGGTACACTGAAGCTTTCTTT.

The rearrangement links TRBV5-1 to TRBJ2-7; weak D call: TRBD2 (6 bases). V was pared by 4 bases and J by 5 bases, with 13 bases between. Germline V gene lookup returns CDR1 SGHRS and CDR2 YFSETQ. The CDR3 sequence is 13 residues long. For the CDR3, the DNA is TGCGCCAGCAGCGGAGGGACCGAAAACGAGCAGTACTTC. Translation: CASSGGTENEQYF.

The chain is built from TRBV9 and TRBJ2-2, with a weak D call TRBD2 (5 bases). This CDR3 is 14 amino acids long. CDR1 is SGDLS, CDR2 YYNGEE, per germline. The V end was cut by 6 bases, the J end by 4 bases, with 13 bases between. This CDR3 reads CASIVEGATGELFF. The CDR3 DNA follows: TGTGCCAGCATTGTTGAGGGCGCCACCGGGGAGCTGTTTTTT.

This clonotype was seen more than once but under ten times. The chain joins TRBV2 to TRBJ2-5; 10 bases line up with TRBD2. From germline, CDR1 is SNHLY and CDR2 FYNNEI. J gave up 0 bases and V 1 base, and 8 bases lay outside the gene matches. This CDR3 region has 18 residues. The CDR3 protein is CASSEGLAGALYQETQYF. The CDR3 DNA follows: TGTGCCAGCAGTGAAGGCCTAGCGGGGGCCCTGTACCAAGAGACCCAGTACTTC.

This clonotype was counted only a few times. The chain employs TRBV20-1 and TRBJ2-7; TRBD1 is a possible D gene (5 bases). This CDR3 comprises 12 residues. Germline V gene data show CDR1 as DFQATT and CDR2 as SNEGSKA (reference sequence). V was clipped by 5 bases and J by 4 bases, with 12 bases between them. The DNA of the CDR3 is TGCAGTGCTGACCGTCAGGGATACGAGCAGTACTTC. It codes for CSADRQGYEQYF.

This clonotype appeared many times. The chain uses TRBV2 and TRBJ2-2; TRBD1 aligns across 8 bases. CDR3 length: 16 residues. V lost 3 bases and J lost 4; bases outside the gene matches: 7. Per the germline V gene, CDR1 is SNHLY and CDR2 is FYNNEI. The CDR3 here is CASSDQTGAITGELFF. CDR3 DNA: TGTGCCAGCAGTGACCAGACAGGGGCGATCACCGGGGAGCTGTTTTTT.

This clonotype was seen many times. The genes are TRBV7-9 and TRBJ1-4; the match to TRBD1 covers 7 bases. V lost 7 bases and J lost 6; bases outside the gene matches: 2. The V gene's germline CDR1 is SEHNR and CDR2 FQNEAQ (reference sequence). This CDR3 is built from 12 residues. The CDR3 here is CASTGTDEKLFF. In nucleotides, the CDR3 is TGTGCCAGCACGGGGACAGATGAAAAACTGTTTTTT. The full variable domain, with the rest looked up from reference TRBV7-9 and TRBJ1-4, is DTGVSQNPRHKITKRGQNVTFRCDPISEHNRLYWYRQTLGQGPEFLTYFQNEAQLEKSRLLSDRFSAERPKGSFSTLEIQRTEQGDSAMYLCASTGTDEKLFFGSGTQLSVL.

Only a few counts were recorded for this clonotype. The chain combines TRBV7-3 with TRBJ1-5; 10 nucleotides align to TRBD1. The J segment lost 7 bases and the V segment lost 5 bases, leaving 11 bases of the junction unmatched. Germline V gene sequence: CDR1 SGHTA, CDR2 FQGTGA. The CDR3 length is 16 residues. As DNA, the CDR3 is TGTGCCAGCAGCCAAGATCGTCCGACAGGGGGCCAGCCCCAGCATTTT. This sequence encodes CASSQDRPTGGQPQHF.

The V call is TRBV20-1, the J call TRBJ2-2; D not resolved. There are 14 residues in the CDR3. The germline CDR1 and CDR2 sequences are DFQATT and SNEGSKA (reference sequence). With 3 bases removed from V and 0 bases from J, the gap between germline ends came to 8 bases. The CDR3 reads CSASRHANTGELFF. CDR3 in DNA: TGCAGTGCTAGCCGACACGCGAACACCGGGGAGCTGTTTTTT.

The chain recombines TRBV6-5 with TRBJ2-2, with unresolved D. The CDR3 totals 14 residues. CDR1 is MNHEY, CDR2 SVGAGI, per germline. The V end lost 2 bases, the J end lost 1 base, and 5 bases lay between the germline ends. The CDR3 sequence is CASSYEENTGELFF. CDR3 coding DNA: TGTGCCAGCAGTTACGAAGAGAACACCGGGGAGCTGTTTTTT.

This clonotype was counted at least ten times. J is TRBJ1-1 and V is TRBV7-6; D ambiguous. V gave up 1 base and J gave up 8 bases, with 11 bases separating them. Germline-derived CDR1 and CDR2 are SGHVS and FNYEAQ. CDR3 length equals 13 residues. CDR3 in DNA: TGTGCCAGCAGCTTAGGGAACGGTGCCGAAGCTTTCTTT. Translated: CASSLGNGAEAFF.

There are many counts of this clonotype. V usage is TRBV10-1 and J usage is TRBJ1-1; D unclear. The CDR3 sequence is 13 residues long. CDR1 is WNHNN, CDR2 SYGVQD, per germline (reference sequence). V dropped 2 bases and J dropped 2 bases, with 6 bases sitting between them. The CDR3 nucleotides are TGCGCCAGCAGTGAGGCGGATAACACTGAAGCTTTCTTT. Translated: CASSEADNTEAFF.

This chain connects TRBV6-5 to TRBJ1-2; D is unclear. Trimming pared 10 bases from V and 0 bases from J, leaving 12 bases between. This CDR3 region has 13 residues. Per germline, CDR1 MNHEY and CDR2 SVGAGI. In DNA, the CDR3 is TGTGCCATAGGCGCAGTGCCTAACTATGGCTACACCTTC. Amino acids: CAIGAVPNYGYTF.

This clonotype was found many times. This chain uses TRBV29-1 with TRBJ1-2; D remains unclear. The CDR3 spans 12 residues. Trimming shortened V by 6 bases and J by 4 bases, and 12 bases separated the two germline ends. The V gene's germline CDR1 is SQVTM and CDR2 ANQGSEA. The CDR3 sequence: CSVHGLPYGYTF. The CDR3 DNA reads TGCAGCGTGCACGGACTGCCCTATGGCTACACCTTC.

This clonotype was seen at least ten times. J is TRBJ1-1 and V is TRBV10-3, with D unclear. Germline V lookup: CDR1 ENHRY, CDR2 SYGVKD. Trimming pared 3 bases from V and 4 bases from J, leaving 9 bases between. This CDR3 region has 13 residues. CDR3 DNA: TGTGCCATCAGTGATACGAGGTCCACTGAAGCTTTCTTT. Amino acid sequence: CAISDTRSTEAFF.

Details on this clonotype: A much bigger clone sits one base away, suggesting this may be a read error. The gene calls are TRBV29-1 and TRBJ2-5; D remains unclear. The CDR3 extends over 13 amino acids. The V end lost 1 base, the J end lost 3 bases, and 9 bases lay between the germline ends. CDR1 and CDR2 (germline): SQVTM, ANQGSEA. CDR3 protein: CSVEGGEKETQYF. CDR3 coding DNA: TGCAGCGTTGAAGGTGGCGAGAAAGAGACCCAGTACTTC.

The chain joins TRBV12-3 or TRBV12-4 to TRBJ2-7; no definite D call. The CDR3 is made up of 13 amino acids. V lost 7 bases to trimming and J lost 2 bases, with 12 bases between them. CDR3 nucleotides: TGTGCCAGCACCCGAGCGTTCCCCTACGAGCAGTACTTC. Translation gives CASTRAFPYEQYF.

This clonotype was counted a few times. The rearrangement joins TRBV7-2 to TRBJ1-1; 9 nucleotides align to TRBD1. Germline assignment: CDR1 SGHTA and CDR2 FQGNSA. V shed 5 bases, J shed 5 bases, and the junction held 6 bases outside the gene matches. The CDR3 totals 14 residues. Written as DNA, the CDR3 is TGTGCCAGCAGCAAACAGGGGGCCTATACTGAAGCTTTCTTT. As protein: CASSKQGAYTEAFF.

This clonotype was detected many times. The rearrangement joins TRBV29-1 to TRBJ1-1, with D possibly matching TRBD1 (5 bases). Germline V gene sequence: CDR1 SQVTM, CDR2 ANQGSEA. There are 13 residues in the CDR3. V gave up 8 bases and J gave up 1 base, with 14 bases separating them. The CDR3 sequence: CSFREGTNTEAFF. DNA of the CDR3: TGCAGCTTCCGGGAAGGGACGAACACTGAAGCTTTCTTT.

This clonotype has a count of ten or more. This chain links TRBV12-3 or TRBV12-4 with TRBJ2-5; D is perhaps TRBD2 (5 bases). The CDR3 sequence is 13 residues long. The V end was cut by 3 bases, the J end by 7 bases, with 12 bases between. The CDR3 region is CASSLVSEGTQYF. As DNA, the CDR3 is TGTGCCAGCAGTTTGGTCAGCGAGGGGACCCAGTACTTC.

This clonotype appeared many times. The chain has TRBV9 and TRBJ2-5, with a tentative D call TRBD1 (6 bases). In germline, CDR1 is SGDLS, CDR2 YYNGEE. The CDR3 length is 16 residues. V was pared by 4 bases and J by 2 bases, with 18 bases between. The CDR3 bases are TGTGCCAGCAGCCGTAGTCGGGGACACCAACAAGAGACCCAGTACTTC. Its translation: CASSRSRGHQQETQYF. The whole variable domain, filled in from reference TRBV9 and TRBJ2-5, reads DSGVTQTPKHLITATGQRVTLRCSPRSGDLSVYWYQQSLDQGLQFLIQYYNGEERAKGNILERFSAQQFPDLHSELNLSSLELGDSALYFCASSRSRGHQQETQYFGPGTRLLVL.

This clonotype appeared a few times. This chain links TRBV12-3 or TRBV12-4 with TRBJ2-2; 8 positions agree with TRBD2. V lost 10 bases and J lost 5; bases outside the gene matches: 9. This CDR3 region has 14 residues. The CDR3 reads CANKRGRSTGELFF. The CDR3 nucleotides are TGTGCCAACAAGCGGGGGAGGTCGACCGGGGAGCTGTTTTTT.